There are a few counts of the clone carrying this TCR beta chain. Its antigen is not known. This specimen comes from a study of T cells after yellow fever vaccination. Across the whole study: Some fractions had low cell numbers, and these were prepared with SMART-Seq v4 Ultra Low Input. General study points: There was a possibility that FACS-sorted repertoires contained abundant clonotypes contaminating from the bulk population. Overlap between CD4 and CD8 compartments was detected for a small share of clonotypes.

TCRdb reprocessed the 5' RACE reads with MiXCR, giving one entry per CDR3 protein. The sample has some 390,000 distinct CDR3 sequences; 18% are singletons. The CDR3 loop spans 14 amino acids. Per germline, CDR1 SGHVS and CDR2 FQNEAQ. V lost 3 bases and J 6 bases, leaving 14 bases between the germline ends. The receptor's source is a young man who received the YFV17D yellow fever vaccine. The chain carries TRBV7-8 and TRBJ2-5; D ambiguous. The starting material was PBMCs, obtained before the yellow fever booster vaccination. The CDR3 DNA is TGTGCCAGCAGCTTTTCACGAATCATGCAGACCCAGTACTTC. Amino acid sequence: CASSFSRIMQTQYF.